These 28 T cell receptor beta chains were sequenced from one sample in a study of blood T cell repertoires in COVID-19. Profiled with immunoSEQ multiplex PCR; TCRdb holds only in-frame clones, not every one. Of more than 300,000 clones in the sample, 83% were seen once. The material sequenced was PBMCs or T cells enriched from blood (not recorded which). These receptors were collected from a woman between 45 and 65 years old who had recovered from COVID-19.

This chain joins TRBV12-5 and TRBJ1-1; D may be TRBD1 (5 bases). Germline lookup yields CDR1 LGHNT and CDR2 FRNRAP. V was pared by 1 base and J by 4 bases, with 13 bases between. This CDR3 contains 15 residues. Written as DNA, the CDR3 is TGTGCTAGTGGTTTGGAAATAGGGGTCAGCACTGAAGCTTTCTTT. Its translation: CASGLEIGVSTEAFF.

The genes are TRBV12-5 and TRBJ2-1, with a possible D match to TRBD1 (6 bases). Germline-derived CDR1 and CDR2 are LGHNT and FRNRAP. Trimming took 5 bases from V and 8 from J, leaving 10 bases between them. The CDR3 extends over 12 amino acids. The CDR3 is CASGKTGYEQFF. The CDR3 DNA sequence: TGTGCTAGTGGTAAAACAGGGTATGAGCAGTTCTTC.

This clone was seen a single time. The chain joins TRBV6-5 to TRBJ1-2, with D maybe TRBD1 (6 bases). Trimming took 5 bases from V and 4 from J, leaving 11 bases between them. The germline V gene encodes CDR1 MNHEY and CDR2 SVGAGI. The CDR3 runs 13 residues. The CDR3 DNA sequence: TGTGCCAGCAGTCGGACAGAGTCCTATGGCTACACCTTC. Its translation is CASSRTESYGYTF.

The V gene is TRBV6-2 or TRBV6-3, the J gene TRBJ2-7; TRBD1 agrees at 10 bases. The CDR3 length is 14 residues. The ends lost 6 bases at V and 4 bases at J; junction bases unmatched: 6. Germline V gene lookup returns CDR1 MNHEY and CDR2 SVGEGT. The CDR3, as DNA: TGTGCCAGCAGCCACCGGACAGGGGGGTACGAGCAGTACTTC. Translating gives CASSHRTGGYEQYF.

Comment on this clone: This CDR3 is also generated by other DNA sequences in the sample. V usage is TRBV4-2 and J usage is TRBJ1-2; tentative D call: TRBD1 (6 bases). V was shortened by 0 bases and J by 4 bases, with 9 bases between the two germline ends. Germline V gene sequence: CDR1 LGHNA, CDR2 YNFKEQ. This CDR3 is 14 amino acids long. The CDR3: CASSQDQGSYGYTF. The CDR3 coding sequence is TGTGCCAGCAGCCAAGATCAGGGGAGCTATGGCTACACCTTC.

This clone has more than one count but fewer than ten. The rearrangement uses TRBV10-3 and TRBJ2-1, with D maybe TRBD1 (5 bases). The CDR3 is 11 residues long. V was shortened by 10 bases and J by 6 bases, with 10 bases between the two germline ends. Germline values: CDR1 ENHRY, CDR2 SYGVKD. The DNA of the CDR3 is TGTGCCACCGCTGGGGCCAATGAGCAGTTCTTC. This codes for CATAGANEQFF.

This sequence joins TRBV6-5 and TRBJ1-1, with 8 bases identical to TRBD1. CDR3 length: 13 residues. Germline V CDR1 and CDR2: MNHEY, SVGAGI. The CDR3 nucleotides are TGTGTAGCAGGGGGCTCTTTGGGCACTGAAGCTTTCTTT. It yields the protein CVAGGSLGTEAFF.

J is TRBJ2-3 and V is TRBV5-8, with D possibly matching TRBD2 (6 bases). The CDR3 spans 15 residues. The V gene lost 1 base and the J gene lost 6 bases, with 15 bases spanning the gap. Germline V gives CDR1 SGHTS, CDR2 YDEGEE. The DNA of the CDR3 is TGTGCCAGCAGCTTGTACCAGGGAGGATGGGATACGCAGTATTTT. This translates into CASSLYQGGWDTQYF.

This chain links TRBV2 with TRBJ1-2; 8 positions agree with TRBD1. Unmatched junction bases numbered 13, after V lost 9 bases and J lost 7 bases. Germline V CDR1 and CDR2: SNHLY, FYNNEI. The length of the CDR3 is 14 residues. The CDR3 reads CARNRGSAVSGYTF. As DNA, the CDR3 is TGTGCCAGAAACAGGGGGAGCGCCGTCTCTGGCTACACCTTC.

The gene calls are TRBV7-2 and TRBJ1-5; D unclear. Germline V gene sequence: CDR1 SGHTA, CDR2 FQGNSA. This CDR3 spans 13 amino acids. Trimming removed 7 bases at V and 2 bases at J, with 9 bases between. The CDR3 nucleotides read TGTGCCAGCACCTCCGGGGGCAATCAGCCCCAGCATTTT. Residues: CASTSGGNQPQHF.

The chain combines TRBV24-1 with TRBJ1-1; the match to TRBD1 covers 8 bases. Germline V CDR1 and CDR2: KGHDR, SFDVKD. The CDR3 extends over 12 amino acids. V was pared by 12 bases and J by 2 bases, with 4 bases of the junction left unmatched. CDR3 loop: CAYDRGNTEAFF. The CDR3, as DNA: TGTGCCTATGACAGGGGAAACACTGAAGCTTTCTTT.

The CDR3 DNA reads as TGTGCCAGCAGTGAAGCGCTTAGGGGGAACTATGGCTACACCTTC. It encodes CASSEALRGNYGYTF. The chain is built from TRBV2 and TRBJ1-2; TRBD1 might be the D (6 bases). This CDR3 is built from 15 residues. Germline assignment: CDR1 SNHLY and CDR2 FYNNEI. Trimming cost V 0 bases and J 2 bases, with 10 bases left between them.

This chain links TRBV3-1 (or the pseudogene TRBV3-2) with TRBJ1-1; 9 positions match TRBD1. There are 13 residues in the CDR3. Trimming cost V 4 bases and J 7 bases; bases outside gene matches: 4. The germline CDR1 and CDR2 sequences are LGHDT and YNNKEL (reference sequence). The CDR3, as DNA: TGTGCCAGCAGCCGCGGACAGGGGCTTGAAGCTTTCTTT. Its protein product is CASSRGQGLEAFF.

V usage is TRBV11-2 and J usage is TRBJ1-4; TRBD1 agrees at 7 bases. Germline V gene sequence: CDR1 SGHAT, CDR2 FQNNGV. V lost 5 bases and J lost 0; bases outside the gene matches: 12. The CDR3 extends over 18 amino acids. The CDR3 sequence: CASSPLPGQSATNEKLFF. The DNA for the CDR3 is TGTGCCAGCAGCCCCCTCCCGGGACAGAGTGCAACTAATGAAAAACTGTTTTTT.

This clone was counted a few times. This chain uses TRBV6-5 with TRBJ2-7, with D perhaps matching TRBD2 (6 bases). V lost 5 bases and J 0 bases, leaving 14 bases between the germline ends. The CDR3 is 15 amino acids. The germline V gene has CDR1 MNHEY and CDR2 SVGAGI. The CDR3 DNA sequence: TGTGCCAGCAGTAGAGCGGGTATGAGCTCCTACGAGCAGTACTTC. Its protein is CASSRAGMSSYEQYF.

V usage is TRBV30 and J usage is TRBJ1-3; D call uncertain. Per germline, CDR1 GTSNPN and CDR2 SVGIG (reference sequence). This CDR3 has 13 amino acids. V was cut by 4 bases and J by 0 bases, with 7 bases left in between. The DNA of the CDR3 is TGTGCCTGGATTGCAGTCTCTGGAAACACCATATATTTT. It is translated as CAWIAVSGNTIYF.

CDR3 bases: TGCGCCAGCAGCTTGGATCCAGGGGGGTATGGCTACACCTTC. It translates to CASSLDPGGYGYTF. The gene calls are TRBV5-1 and TRBJ1-2; 7 positions agree with TRBD1. The germline V gene has CDR1 SGHRS and CDR2 YFSETQ. Trimming at V came to 0 bases and at J to 5 bases, leaving 4 bases not matched to a gene. This CDR3 spans 14 amino acids. The whole variable domain, filled in from reference TRBV5-1 and TRBJ1-2, reads KAGVTQTPRYLIKTRGQQVTLSCSPISGHRSVSWYQQTPGQGLQFLFEYFSETQRNKGNFPGRFSGRQFSNSRSEMNVSTLELGDSALYLCASSLDPGGYGYTFGSGTRLTVV.

V and J are TRBV30 and TRBJ1-3; D may be TRBD1 (6 bases). The CDR3 contains 13 residues. CDR1 is GTSNPN and CDR2 is SVGIG in the germline V gene (reference sequence). Trimming cost V 4 bases and J 4 bases, with 11 bases left between them. The CDR3 nucleotides read TGTGCCTGGACAGGGGCGAGGGGAAACACCATATATTTT. It encodes CAWTGARGNTIYF. Drawing the rest from reference TRBV30 and TRBJ1-3, the complete variable domain is SQTIHQWPATLVQPVGSPLSLECTVEGTSNPNLYWYRQAAGRGLQLLFYSVGIGQISSEVPQNLSASRPQDRQFILSSKKLLLSDSGFYLCAWTGARGNTIYFGEGSWLTVV.

This clone came up once. Different DNA sequences within this sample yield the same CDR3. The V and J genes are TRBV3-1 (or the pseudogene TRBV3-2) and TRBJ2-5; 9 bases align to TRBD2. Germline lookup yields CDR1 LGHDT and CDR2 YNNKEL (reference sequence). The CDR3 is 14 residues long. V lost 2 bases and J lost 2; bases outside the gene matches: 0. CDR3: CASSQLAGQETQYF. The CDR3 DNA follows: TGTGCCAGCAGCCAACTAGCGGGGCAAGAGACCCAGTACTTC.

The genes are TRBV6-2 or TRBV6-3 and TRBJ1-1, with D maybe TRBD1 (5 bases). Germline V gives CDR1 MNHEY, CDR2 SVGEGT. The germline V and J ends were trimmed by 0 bases and 7 bases, with 18 bases remaining between them. The CDR3 is 16 amino acids. Here the CDR3 reads CASSYSRQGGPNEAFF. The CDR3 DNA reads as TGTGCCAGCAGTTACTCTCGCCAGGGAGGTCCCAATGAAGCTTTCTTT.

The chain employs TRBV2 and TRBJ1-4; 8 nucleotides match TRBD1. Germline assignment: CDR1 SNHLY and CDR2 FYNNEI. The CDR3 length is 13 residues. J lost 7 bases, V lost 6 bases, and 4 bases had no gene match. CDR3 sequence (DNA): TGTGCCAGCAGAGAGACAGGGGTTGAAAAACTGTTTTTT. This sequence encodes CASRETGVEKLFF.

V usage is TRBV18 and J usage is TRBJ1-6; 9 bases fit TRBD1. Germline lookup yields CDR1 KGHSH and CDR2 LQKENI. The V segment lost 4 bases and the J segment 6 bases; nucleotides outside the gene matches: 4. There are 15 residues in the CDR3. CDR3 protein: CASSQLDRGNSPLHF. For the CDR3, the DNA is TGTGCCAGCTCACAACTGGACAGGGGTAATTCACCCCTCCACTTT.

Here the CDR3 DNA reads TGTGCCAGCAGTTACTCGTTCAGTAGGGGTGGCGAGCAGTACTTC. This gives the protein CASSYSFSRGGEQYF. This chain links TRBV6-5 with TRBJ2-7; D perhaps matches TRBD1 (5 bases). Trimming cost V 0 bases and J 6 bases, with 15 bases left between them. The CDR3 loop spans 15 amino acids. Germline CDR1 and CDR2: MNHEY and SVGAGI.

The rearrangement uses TRBV18 and TRBJ2-3; the match to TRBD2 covers 8 bases. This CDR3 spans 13 amino acids. CDR1 and CDR2 from the germline V gene are KGHSH and LQKENI. V dropped 6 bases and J dropped 5; count of bases not matched to a gene: 4. As DNA, the CDR3 is TGTGCCAGCTCCCCGGGAGGGAGAGATACGCAGTATTTT. This translates into CASSPGGRDTQYF.

In this sample, this clone turned up once. The chain joins TRBV29-1 to TRBJ1-1, with TRBD1 as a possible D gene (5 bases). The CDR3 is 13 residues long. The germline V gene encodes CDR1 SQVTM and CDR2 ANQGSEA. The germline V and J ends were trimmed by 1 base and 4 bases, with 10 bases remaining between them. Here the CDR3 reads CSVEAGMGTEAFF. CDR3 nucleotide sequence: TGCAGCGTTGAAGCAGGGATGGGCACTGAAGCTTTCTTT.

This chain links TRBV7-6 with TRBJ1-5, with 7 positions matching TRBD1. Germline V lookup: CDR1 SGHVS, CDR2 FNYEAQ. Trimming cost V 0 bases and J 4 bases; bases outside gene matches: 12. There are 18 residues in the CDR3. The CDR3 spells CASSLASGLWDRNQPQHF. The CDR3 nucleotides are TGTGCCAGCAGCTTAGCGTCGGGTCTCTGGGACAGAAATCAGCCCCAGCATTTT.

The chain is built from TRBV7-9 and TRBJ2-1; 13 bases align to TRBD2. CDR1 and CDR2 from the germline V gene are SEHNR and FQNEAQ (reference sequence). The J segment lost 2 bases and the V segment lost 1 base, leaving 8 bases of the junction unmatched. CDR3 size: 19 residues. Here the CDR3 reads CASSLVGLAGRAPYNEQFF. For the CDR3, the DNA is TGTGCCAGCAGCTTAGTGGGACTAGCGGGAAGGGCTCCCTACAATGAGCAGTTCTTC.

The CDR3 nucleotides are TGCGCCAGCAGCTCACAGGGAGGGGGATATGGCTACACCTTC. Its translation is CASSSQGGGYGYTF. V is TRBV5-1 and J is TRBJ1-2; D possibly corresponds to TRBD1 (6 bases). The V gene lost 3 bases and the J gene lost 5 bases, with 14 bases spanning the gap. Germline V lookup: CDR1 SGHRS, CDR2 YFSETQ. The CDR3 covers 14 residues.